This TCR beta chain was observed in a study of T cell responses to AZD1222 COVID-19 vaccine. Study-level information: The study pooled second doses at about 4 or about 12 weeks.

Generated by immunoSEQ multiplex PCR, the TCRdb table keeps only in-frame clones and is missing some. Here the sample spans 150,000 to 200,000 clones, 94% being singletons. The CDR3 is made up of 17 amino acids. Germline CDR1 and CDR2: SEHNR and FQNEAQ (reference sequence). V was pared by 3 bases and J by 1 base, with 18 bases between. This clone appeared once. This TCR was recovered from an adult in good health. The V and J genes are TRBV7-9 and TRBJ1-1; D gene uncertain. Here the sequenced sample was peripheral blood, taken on day 0 of AZD1222 vaccination. CDR3 amino acids: CASSFPQAGTANTEAFF. In DNA, the CDR3 is TGTGCCAGCAGCTTTCCCCAGGCCGGAACAGCGAACACTGAAGCTTTCTTT.